A selection of T cell receptor beta chains follows, all from one sample in a study of OX40 agonist ivuxolimab in advanced cancers. TCRdb keeps only in-frame clones here, not all; method: immunoSEQ multiplex PCR. The sample yields about 52,000 clones, just under 95% seen once. Sequencing used CD4+ or CD8+ T cells sorted from blood, obtained in a trial of the OX40 agonist ivuxolimab. The receptors shown here come from an adult with an advanced solid tumor such as melanoma, head and neck, liver or kidney cancer. CDR3s include the opening cysteine and the closing phenylalanine or tryptophan. A D gene is named only where the DNA matches it firmly. Clone size is shown for a subset of rows, as once, few, many or a class of expanded clone.

j_call v_call cdr3_length d_call clone_size cdr3_aa cdr3_nt
TRBJ1-1 TRBV4-1 16 NA NA CASSQDRSIMNTEAFF TGCGCCAGCAGCCAAGATAGGAGTATCATGAACACTGAAGCTTTCTTT
TRBJ2-1 TRBV15 18 TRBD2 NA CATTPRGRAFVHYNEQFF TGTGCCACCACCCCGCGCGGGAGGGCCTTCGTACACTACAATGAGCAGTTCTTC
TRBJ2-1 TRBV10-3 16 TRBD1 NA CAISSTGDGIIREQFF TGTGCCATCAGTAGCACAGGGGACGGGATTATTCGTGAGCAGTTCTTC
TRBJ2-3 TRBV27 17 TRBD2 NA CASSLTPLGAGTDTQYF TGTGCCAGCAGTTTAACCCCGCTAGGAGCGGGGACAGATACGCAGTATTTT
TRBJ1-5 TRBV4-1 16 NA NA CASSQVPDPSNQPQHF TGCGCCAGCAGCCAAGTCCCTGACCCTAGCAATCAGCCCCAGCATTTT
TRBJ1-5 TRBV6-5 15 TRBD1 few CASSRGQGGNQPQHF TGTGCCAGCAGTCGGGGACAGGGAGGCAATCAGCCCCAGCATTTT
TRBJ2-7 TRBV6-5 15 TRBD2 NA CASSTSLAPVYEQYF TGTGCCAGCAGCACCTCACTAGCGCCTGTCTACGAGCAGTACTTC
TRBJ2-7 TRBV9 19 TRBD2 NA CASSGTAAGRLAATYEQYF TGTGCCAGCAGCGGCACCGCAGCCGGAAGGCTAGCGGCTACCTACGAGCAGTACTTC
TRBJ2-3 TRBV9 15 NA NA CASSASGVGADTQYF TGTGCCAGCAGCGCCTCAGGGGTAGGGGCAGATACGCAGTATTTT
TRBJ2-5 TRBV4-2 17 TRBD2 NA CASSQLSAGALQETQYF TGTGCCAGCAGCCAACTCTCGGCGGGAGCCCTCCAAGAGACCCAGTACTTC
TRBJ1-1 TRBV5-4 13 NA NA CASSLITGAEAFF TGTGCCAGCAGCTTGATTACGGGGGCTGAAGCTTTCTTT
TRBJ2-1 TRBV6-6 15 TRBD2 NA CASSYGTSGSDEQFF TGTGCCAGCAGTTACGGGACTAGCGGGAGCGATGAGCAGTTCTTC
TRBJ2-3 TRBV29-1 15 TRBD2 NA CSVAGGRSSTDTQYF TGCAGCGTTGCGGGCGGGAGATCTAGCACAGATACGCAGTATTTT
TRBJ2-3 TRBV28 18 TRBD2 NA CASSFSGTRASQTDTQYF TGTGCCAGCAGTTTCAGCGGGACCCGGGCTAGCCAGACAGATACGCAGTATTTT
TRBJ2-1 TRBV27 14 NA NA CASSFSRNGNEQFF TGTGCCAGCAGTTTTTCTCGGAACGGGAATGAGCAGTTCTTC
TRBJ2-2 TRBV13 17 TRBD1 NA CASSLGARGLPTGELFF TGTGCCAGCAGCTTGGGGGCGAGGGGGCTCCCCACCGGGGAGCTGTTTTTT
TRBJ1-2 TRBV19 11 NA NA CASSPAYGYTF TGTGCCAGTAGTCCCGCGTATGGCTACACCTTC
TRBJ2-2 TRBV6-5 15 TRBD1 NA CASTRTGENTGELFF TGTGCCAGCACCCGGACAGGGGAAAACACCGGGGAGCTGTTTTTT
TRBJ2-1 TRBV27 14 NA few CASSLKDTLNEQFF TGTGCCAGCAGTTTAAAGGACACCCTTAATGAGCAGTTCTTC
TRBJ2-4 TRBV19 15 TRBD1 NA CASNPGGDRGNIQYF TGTGCCAGTAACCCTGGCGGGGACAGGGGGAACATTCAGTACTTC
TRBJ2-3 TRBV15 16 TRBD2 NA CATSRVRGSSTDTQYF TGTGCCACCAGCAGAGTTCGCGGGAGTAGCACAGATACGCAGTATTTT
TRBJ2-3 TRBV14 14 TRBD1 NA CASRRTGELDTQYF TGTGCCAGCAGGCGGACAGGAGAATTAGATACGCAGTATTTT
TRBJ2-1 TRBV7-9 13 NA NA CASSLRVYNEQFF TGTGCCAGCAGCCTCAGGGTTTACAATGAGCAGTTCTTC
TRBJ1-1 TRBV27 14 NA NA CASSYIGGGTEAFF TGTGCCAGCAGTTACATCGGGGGAGGGACTGAAGCTTTCTTT
TRBJ2-7 TRBV4-2 17 NA NA CASSQEGGWQLSYEQYF TGTGCCAGCAGCCAAGAAGGCGGTTGGCAGCTATCCTACGAGCAGTACTTC
TRBJ2-3 TRBV6-5 11 NA NA CASASPDTQYF TGTGCCAGCGCTAGCCCAGATACGCAGTATTTT
TRBJ2-7 TRBV28 14 NA once CASSLVAVLHEQYF TGTGCCAGCAGTTTGGTGGCGGTTCTCCACGAGCAGTACTTC
TRBJ1-6 TRBV2 13 NA NA CASSDMGGPPLHF TGTGCCAGCAGTGATATGGGAGGGCCACCCCTCCACTTT
TRBJ2-1 TRBV29-1 11 NA NA CSVDRYNEQFF TGCAGCGTTGATCGATACAATGAGCAGTTCTTC